This entry lists 17 T cell receptor beta chains sequenced from one sample in a study of glioma-infiltrating T cells. TCR alpha and beta CDR3 regions were amplified from RNA using iRepertoire nested multiplex PCR. Each CDR3 protein is one row after TCRdb ran MiXCR on the multiplex PCR reads. The data contain 100,000 to 150,000 distinct CDR3 sequences, around 23% of them singletons. Source material: glioma tissue, nonneoplastic brain tissue, or PBMCs (not recorded which). These receptors were collected from a human donor with low-grade glioma or glioblastoma, undergoing nonglioma brain surgery, or in good health (not recorded which).

This clonotype was recorded many times. This chain links TRBV20-1 with TRBJ2-3; 8 nucleotides agree with TRBD1. There are 14 residues in the CDR3. J gave up 2 bases and V 4 bases, and 5 bases lay outside the gene matches. Germline-derived CDR1 and CDR2 are DFQATT and SNEGSKA (reference sequence). This CDR3 reads CSAMGQALTDTQYF. The CDR3 bases are TGCAGTGCTATGGGACAGGCGCTCACAGATACGCAGTATTTT.

There are many counts of this clonotype. The V call is TRBV11-2, the J call TRBJ2-7; 7 bases align to TRBD2. This CDR3 is built from 13 residues. CDR1 and CDR2 from the germline V gene are SGHAT and FQNNGV. V gave up 5 bases and J gave up 9 bases; unmatched junction bases: 10. The CDR3 spells CASSPDYAGVQYF. The CDR3 DNA follows: TGTGCCAGCAGCCCGGACTACGCGGGGGTGCAGTACTTC. Supplemented by reference TRBV11-2 and TRBJ2-7, the full variable domain reads EAGVAQSPRYKIIEKRQSVAFWCNPISGHATLYWYQQILGQGPKLLIQFQNNGVVDDSQLPKDRFSAERLKGVDSTLKIQPAKLEDSAVYLCASSPDYAGVQYFGPGTRLTVT.

This clonotype came up many times. The J gene is TRBJ2-3, the V gene TRBV6-1; weak D call: TRBD2 (6 bases). Germline CDR1 reads MNHNS; CDR2 reads SASEGT. CDR3 length: 15 residues. Trimming stripped 5 bases from V and 6 bases from J, with 18 bases between. CDR3 coding DNA: TGTGCCAGCAGTCCTCCGGGACTCCGGCGGGATACGCAGTATTTT. This sequence encodes CASSPPGLRRDTQYF.

In the case of this clonotype: A much bigger clone sits one base away, suggesting this may be a read error. This rearrangement joins TRBV2 to TRBJ1-1; D is undetermined. The CDR3 consists of 13 residues. Germline assignment: CDR1 SNHLY and CDR2 FYNNEI. CDR3 protein: CASSGVMNTKAFF. CDR3 nucleotides: TGTGCCAGCAGTGGCGTGATGAACACTAAAGCTTTCTTT.

At least ten counts were recorded for this clonotype. The chain's CDR3 is CASSASGAKNIQYF. The CDR3, as DNA: TGTGCCAGCTCAGCCAGTGGAGCCAAAAACATTCAGTACTTC. This rearrangement joins TRBV18 to TRBJ2-4; D remains unclear. The ends were cut back, 5 bases at V and 0 bases at J, with 8 bases in the middle. The CDR3 consists of 14 residues. CDR1 KGHSH and CDR2 LQKENI come from the germline V gene.

Many counts were recorded for this clonotype. This chain connects TRBV28 to TRBJ2-5, with 13 bases lining up with TRBD2. V shed 4 bases, J shed 1 base, and the junction held 3 bases outside the gene matches. Germline CDR1 reads MDHEN; CDR2 reads SYDVKM. The CDR3 totals 16 residues. In DNA form, the CDR3 reads TGTGCCAGCAGTTCCGGGACTAGCGGGATCCAAGAGACCCAGTACTTC. Amino acid sequence: CASSSGTSGIQETQYF.

This clonotype was counted ten times or more. At one end the junction does not follow the germline gene, possibly because of a read error. This chain links TRBV6-1 with TRBJ2-7, with 7 bases identical to TRBD2. The germline CDR1 and CDR2 sequences are MNHNS and SASEGT. The CDR3 extends over 14 amino acids. CDR3 amino acids: CASSKAGLIYEQYF. As DNA, the CDR3 is TGTGCCAGCAGTAAAGCGGGACTAATCTACGAGCAGTACTTC.

The rearrangement links TRBV27 to TRBJ2-3; TRBD2 might be the D (6 bases). The CDR3 sequence is 13 residues long. V was pared by 6 bases and J by 5 bases, with 12 bases between. Germline V lookup: CDR1 MNHEY, CDR2 SMNVEV (reference sequence). CDR3 amino acids: CASRRDSKDTQYF. Written as DNA, the CDR3 is TGTGCCAGCAGAAGGGACTCAAAAGATACGCAGTATTTT.

This clonotype has ten or more counts. The chain employs TRBV7-2 and TRBJ1-5; D remains ambiguous. Germline V gene lookup returns CDR1 SGHTA and CDR2 FQGNSA. This CDR3 has 13 residues. V gave up 7 bases and J gave up 0 bases, with 7 bases separating them. The CDR3 DNA sequence: TGTGCCAGCACCCTTGATAGCAATCAGCCCCAGCATTTT. Translation gives CASTLDSNQPQHF.

V usage is TRBV29-1 and J usage is TRBJ2-6; a weak D match, TRBD2 (6 bases). The germline V and J ends were trimmed by 4 bases and 2 bases, with 9 bases remaining between them. The V gene's germline CDR1 is SQVTM and CDR2 ANQGSEA. This CDR3 comprises 14 residues. For the CDR3, the DNA is TGCAGCGTTGTATCGGGGGCTGGGGCCAACGTCCTGACTTTC. It translates to CSVVSGAGANVLTF.

This clonotype turned up a few times. This chain joins TRBV12-3 or TRBV12-4 and TRBJ2-1, with 10 bases that match TRBD2. This CDR3 spans 19 amino acids. V gave up 5 bases and J gave up 0 bases; unmatched junction bases: 13. CDR3 sequence (DNA): TGTGCCAGCAGTCACTCCTCGGGACTAGCGATGAGCTCCTACAATGAGCAGTTCTTC. It encodes CASSHSSGLAMSSYNEQFF.

Many counts were recorded for this clonotype. The chain is built from TRBV5-1 and TRBJ2-3; D is uncertain. Per the germline V gene, CDR1 is SGHRS and CDR2 is YFSETQ. The length of the CDR3 is 12 residues. The V end lost 1 base, the J end lost 6 bases, and 6 bases lay between the germline ends. CDR3 region: CASSLLMDTQYF. CDR3 DNA: TGCGCCAGCAGCTTGTTGATGGATACGCAGTATTTT.

This clonotype was detected ten times or more. The chain employs TRBV20-1 and TRBJ2-3; the match to TRBD2 covers 8 bases. V was clipped by 3 bases and J by 4 bases; unmatched bases: 6. Germline V lookup: CDR1 DFQATT, CDR2 SNEGSKA (reference sequence). The CDR3 contains 14 residues. CDR3 region: CSASREGSADTQYF. In DNA, the CDR3 is TGCAGTGCTAGTCGGGAGGGCAGCGCAGATACGCAGTATTTT.

In its sample, this clonotype was seen many times. The rearrangement joins TRBV28 to TRBJ1-5; 7 bases are shared with TRBD1. There are 12 residues in the CDR3. J was trimmed by 7 bases and V by 4 bases; bases with no gene match: 1. The germline V gene encodes CDR1 MDHEN and CDR2 SYDVKM. The CDR3 spells CASSSGQQPQHF. The CDR3 nucleotides are TGTGCCAGCAGTTCGGGACAGCAGCCCCAGCATTTT.

This clonotype was picked up many times. This sequence joins TRBV7-8 and TRBJ2-1, with a weak D call TRBD1 (6 bases). The CDR3 is made up of 13 amino acids. V was pared by 1 base and J by 9 bases, with 10 bases between. Germline V gene data show CDR1 as SGHVS and CDR2 as FQNEAQ. The CDR3 sequence: CASSLEGGGEQFF. The CDR3 coding sequence is TGTGCCAGCAGCTTAGAAGGGGGTGGTGAGCAGTTCTTC.

V usage is TRBV29-1 and J usage is TRBJ2-5, with 9 bases aligning to TRBD1. Germline CDR1 reads SQVTM; CDR2 reads ANQGSEA. V trimming: 7 bases; J trimming: 5 bases; junction bases outside the gene matches: 8. The CDR3 runs 13 residues. As DNA, the CDR3 is TGCAGCGGACTACAGGGGGCCCGTGAGACCCAGTACTTC. Its translation: CSGLQGARETQYF.

At least ten counts were recorded for this clonotype. V usage is TRBV4-3 and J usage is TRBJ2-1, with a tentative D call TRBD2 (6 bases). Looked up from germline, CDR1 is LGHNA and CDR2 is YSLEER. The CDR3 totals 16 residues. The ends were cut back, 0 bases at V and 7 bases at J, with 16 bases in the middle. The CDR3 DNA reads TGCGCCAGCAGCCAAGAAAGGCAGGGAGGTAATAATGAGCAGTTCTTC. Amino acid sequence: CASSQERQGGNNEQFF.